The rows below give T cell receptor beta chains drawn from one sample of a study of cytomegalovirus exposure and HLA in healthy donors. The assay was immunoSEQ multiplex PCR, and TCRdb's table has in-frame clones only and misses some. The table includes just over 65,000 clones, around 97% detected once. Sequenced material: PBMCs. Receptors originate from a woman aged 18-30 years in good health and CMV-seropositive. Both conserved end residues are part of each CDR3. Each record gives: V gene, D gene, clone size, J gene, CDR3 length, CDR3 DNA, CDR3 protein. A D gene is named only where the DNA matches it firmly. Where a row states a size, it is once, few, many or the class of an expanded clone; other rows omit it.

TRBV19	.	.	TRBJ1-4	16	TGTGCCAGTAGCCCCAATAGTGCGGGAGAGGATGAAAAACTGTTTTTT	CASSPNSAGEDEKLFF
TRBV6-1	TRBD2	.	TRBJ2-4	14	TGTGCCAGCAGTGCTAGCGGGACCCAAGGCATTCAGTACTTC	CASSASGTQGIQYF
TRBV28	TRBD1	.	TRBJ1-4	15	TGTGCCAGCAGTTTGGTTACAGGGGGCCTGGAAAAACTGTTTTTT	CASSLVTGGLEKLFF
TRBV6-1	.	.	TRBJ1-2	12	TGTGCCAGCGGGAGACCTAACTATGGCTACACCTTC	CASGRPNYGYTF
TRBV7-3	.	.	TRBJ2-2	17	TGTGCCAGCAGCTTACAGGGTGGGACTCTAACCCCCGGGGAGCTGTTTTTT	CASSLQGGTLTPGELFF
TRBV7-2	TRBD1	.	TRBJ2-7	14	TGTGCCAGCAGCTTAGGGACAGGGCCCTACGAGCAGTACTTC	CASSLGTGPYEQYF
TRBV12-5	TRBD1	.	TRBJ1-2	14	TGTGCTAGTGGTTTGGGTACAGGGGGCCTCGACTACACCTTC	CASGLGTGGLDYTF
TRBV10-3	.	.	TRBJ1-1	14	TGTGCCACCAGCCAGAGGGGACAAAACACTGAAGCTTTCTTT	CATSQRGQNTEAFF
TRBV27	.	.	TRBJ1-1	13	TGTGCCAGCAGTCTCACAAAGAACACTGAAGCTTTCTTT	CASSLTKNTEAFF
TRBV2	TRBD2	.	TRBJ2-5	14	TGTGCCAGCAGGGGCGGACGGGGGGGTGAGACCCAGTACTTC	CASRGGRGGETQYF
TRBV19	TRBD1	.	TRBJ2-1	14	TGTGCCAACACAGGGGACAGCTCCTACAATGAGCAGTTCTTC	CANTGDSSYNEQFF
TRBV28	.	.	TRBJ2-7	13	TGTGCCAGCAGTTTTCGTGCGGCCTACGAGCAGTACTTC	CASSFRAAYEQYF
TRBV5-1	TRBD2	.	TRBJ2-1	16	TGCGCCAGCAGCTTGGACGTAGCGGGAGGAAACAATGAGCAGTTCTTC	CASSLDVAGGNNEQFF
TRBV9	TRBD2	.	TRBJ2-3	15	TGTGCCAGCAGCGTAAGCGGGAGTGGAACAGATACGCAGTATTTT	CASSVSGSGTDTQYF
TRBV2	TRBD1	.	TRBJ1-1	13	TGTGCCAGCAGCGCGGGACAGACTATCGAAGCTTTCTTT	CASSAGQTIEAFF
TRBV2	TRBD2	.	TRBJ2-1	14	TGTGCCAGCAGTTCTAGCGGGTATTACAATGAGCAGTTCTTC	CASSSSGYYNEQFF
TRBV28	TRBD2	.	TRBJ2-1	15	TGTGCCAGCAGTTCCTCCCAGCGGGAGATGCATGAGCAGTTCTTC	CASSSSQREMHEQFF
TRBV5-5	.	.	TRBJ2-4	15	TGTGCCAGCAGCGGACTAAGTCTAGCCAAAAACATTCAGTACTTC	CASSGLSLAKNIQYF
TRBV30	TRBD1	.	TRBJ1-2	16	TGTGCCTGGAGAAAAAGGGGACAGGGGCTTAACTATGGCTACACCTTC	CAWRKRGQGLNYGYTF
TRBV2	.	few	TRBJ1-5	12	TGTGCCAGCACGGGACTCAATCAGCCCCAGCATTTT	CASTGLNQPQHF
TRBV29-1	TRBD1	.	TRBJ1-2	13	TGCAGCGTTGAAGGGTGGACAGGGAACGGCTACACCTTC	CSVEGWTGNGYTF
TRBV6-1	TRBD2	.	TRBJ2-7	15	TGTGCCAGCGGAATGACGACTAGCGGGAGCCACGAGCAGTACTTC	CASGMTTSGSHEQYF
TRBV29-1	.	.	TRBJ2-2	12	TGCAGCGTTGGATACATCACCGGGGAGCTGTTTTTT	CSVGYITGELFF
TRBV25-1	.	.	TRBJ2-5	12	TGTGCCAGCAGTGGGGACATTGAGACCCAGTACTTC	CASSGDIETQYF
TRBV4-1	.	few	TRBJ2-7	13	TGCGCCAGCAGCCAAGGACTACCCTACGAGCAGTACTTC	CASSQGLPYEQYF
TRBV28	TRBD1	.	TRBJ1-1	15	TGTGCCAGCAGTTTAAATATGGGGACAGGACCTGAAGCTTTCTTT	CASSLNMGTGPEAFF
TRBV7-6	TRBD2	.	TRBJ2-5	13	TGTGCCAGCAGCTTAGAACTAGCGGGGACCCAGTACTTC	CASSLELAGTQYF
TRBV6-1	.	once	TRBJ2-7	13	TGTGCCAGCAGTGTGCTCAGGCGTGACGAGCAGTACTTC	CASSVLRRDEQYF
TRBV7-6	TRBD2	.	TRBJ2-5	11	TGTGCCAGCAGCTCAGGACTAGCAGCTTACTTC	CASSSGLAAYF
TRBV5-4	TRBD1	.	TRBJ2-2	16	TGTGCCAGCAGCTTAGGGAGACAGGGGAACACCGGGGAGCTGTTTTTT	CASSLGRQGNTGELFF
TRBV19	TRBD1	.	TRBJ2-7	15	TGTGCCAGTAGCGTGGCCGGGACAGCTACCTACGAGCAGTACTTC	CASSVAGTATYEQYF
TRBV19	TRBD2	.	TRBJ2-2	16	TGTGCCAGTAGTAGCCTTAGCGGGAGGAAAACCGGGGAGCTGTTTTTT	CASSSLSGRKTGELFF
TRBV9	TRBD2	.	TRBJ2-3	16	TGTGCCAGCAGCGTTGTGGCTAGCGGGGTCACAGATACGCAGTATTTT	CASSVVASGVTDTQYF
TRBV5-8	TRBD1	once	TRBJ1-5	14	TGTGCCAGCAGCCCAGACAGGGGCAATCAGCCCCAGCATTTT	CASSPDRGNQPQHF
TRBV9	.	.	TRBJ2-5	14	TGTGCCAGCAGCTCGGATGGAGGGAGGGAGACCCAGTACTTC	CASSSDGGRETQYF
TRBV15	TRBD2	once	TRBJ2-5	17	TGTGCCACCTTGGGGACTAGGAGGGTGGAGGGACAAGAGACCCAGTACTTC	CATLGTRRVEGQETQYF
TRBV15	TRBD2	once	TRBJ2-1	16	TGTGCCACCAGCGGCTTGACTAGCGGGAGTCGTAATGAGCAGTTCTTC	CATSGLTSGSRNEQFF
TRBV7-9	.	once	TRBJ2-3	13	TGTGCCAGCAGACAGGACCCCACAGATACGCAGTATTTT	CASRQDPTDTQYF
TRBV4-1	.	.	TRBJ1-5	18	TGCGCCAGCAGCCAATATGAGAACAGGGCTTATAGCAATCAGCCCCAGCATTTT	CASSQYENRAYSNQPQHF
TRBV28	TRBD1	.	TRBJ1-2	17	TGTGCCAGCAGTCTCCCGGGACAGGGGGCTGGTCTTGATGGCTACACCTTC	CASSLPGQGAGLDGYTF
TRBV28	TRBD1	once	TRBJ2-2	16	TGTGCCAGCAGGCCGCCATCAGGGGGATCCACCGGGGAGCTGTTTTTT	CASRPPSGGSTGELFF
TRBV11-2	TRBD2	.	TRBJ2-7	11	TGTGCCAGCAGTCGATGGGAGGGACTACACTTC	CASSRWEGLHF
TRBV10-3	TRBD2	.	TRBJ2-7	15	TGTGCCATCACTCCAGGGGAGCGGGGGAGGAACGAGCAGTACTTC	CAITPGERGRNEQYF
TRBV7-9	.	.	TRBJ1-1	12	TGTGCCAGCAGCCCCGGCCAGGGTGAAGCTTTCTTT	CASSPGQGEAFF
TRBV6-5	TRBD1	.	TRBJ2-1	15	TGTGCCAGCAGTCTTGACAGGGACTCCTACAATGAGCAGTTCTTC	CASSLDRDSYNEQFF
TRBV19	.	.	TRBJ2-7	12	TGTGCCAGTAGTACCCTCAGGGGGAGGACTTACTTC	CASSTLRGRTYF
TRBV7-3	.	.	TRBJ2-5	15	TGTGCCAGCAGCTTAACTGGCAGTCTGGAAGAGACCCAGTACTTC	CASSLTGSLEETQYF
TRBV30	.	.	TRBJ1-2	12	TGTGCCTGGAGTCCCTACGACAGGCTTCTGGCCTTC	CAWSPYDRLLAF
TRBV9	TRBD2	.	TRBJ2-3	17	TGTGCCAGCAGCGTAGATTTAGCGGGAGGGCCTACAGATACGCAGTATTTT	CASSVDLAGGPTDTQYF
TRBV10-3	.	.	TRBJ1-2	14	TGTGCCACGACCCGGGACTTCGGTAACTATGGCTACACCTTC	CATTRDFGNYGYTF